Many counts were recorded for the clone carrying this T cell receptor (beta chain). Its antigen remains unidentified. This CDR3 has 14 amino acids. The germline CDR1 and CDR2 sequences are ENHRY and SYGVKD. Losses at the gene ends were 5 bases for V and 4 bases for J; bases not matched to a gene: 7. The source of the sample is a study of T cells in Graves' hyperthyroidism and ophthalmopathy. Findings of the study overall: Blood shared most expanded thyroid clonotypes above 0.001.

Diagnostic assessment was based on clinical symptoms, serum thyroxine and TRAb, thyroid ultrasound and orbital computed tomography. The TCR beta CDR3 regions underwent amplification using RNA transcripts as the source. A first-round RT-PCR of the TCR CDR3 used the HTBI primer set. From the multiplex PCR reads, TCRdb called clonotypes with MiXCR, one entry per CDR3 protein. The repertoire has 300,000 to 400,000 distinct CDR3 sequences, roughly 14% of them found once; the top ten carry 20% to 25%. Sequenced input: blood. The chain has TRBV10-3 and TRBJ1-1; 7 bases align to TRBD1. The TCR was taken from a woman in her thirties with Graves' hyperthyroidism. The CDR3 loop reads CAISPQTGTTEAFF. The CDR3 DNA sequence: TGTGCCATCAGTCCCCAGACAGGGACCACTGAAGCTTTCTTT.